This T cell receptor beta chain was observed in a study of immune evolution from preneoplasia to lung adenocarcinoma. Sequencing used immunoSEQ multiplex PCR; TCRdb keeps in-frame clones, though not all of them. Of approximately 11,000 clones in the sample, 80% to 90% were seen once. V was pared by 0 bases and J by 3 bases, with 1 base of the junction left unmatched. Germline loops: CDR1 KGHSH, CDR2 LQKENI. CDR3 length: 15 residues. As concerns this clone: The antigen remains unidentified.

Resections took place in Japan or China from about 2014 to 2017. Study results and limitations: Later-stage lesions seemingly showed higher T cell density and diversity than normal lung.

V is TRBV18 and J is TRBJ1-5, with 8 bases matching TRBD1. The specimen sequenced was FFPE invasive lung adenocarcinoma tissue. The sequence was obtained from a person aged 65 to 85 with invasive lung adenocarcinoma. The CDR3: CASSPPGQVNQPQHF. The CDR3 DNA sequence: TGTGCCAGCTCACCACCGGGACAGGTCAATCAGCCCCAGCATTTT.